This T cell receptor (beta chain) was identified during a study of blood T cell repertoires in COVID-19. Background on the study: Italy, Spain and the United States were the sources of the convalescent and acute COVID-19 samples. The cDNA or gDNA used as material had been derived from T cells, B-cell-depleted T cells, or PBMCs.

This CDR3 comprises 14 residues. Germline CDR1 and CDR2: GTSNPN and SVGIG (reference sequence). V lost 0 bases, J lost 0 bases, and 9 bases lay in between. This clone has a single count. Source study methods: It was from reference gene primer amplification that nucleated cell counts were estimated. The table came from immunoSEQ multiplex PCR; TCRdb's copy has only in-frame clones and leaves some out. The DNA was the basis for D and trimming; V, J and clone size are from that table. The sample consists of tens of thousands of clones, 75% to 90% of them appearing once. The sequence came from a man older than 75 with acute or convalescent COVID-19. Material for sequencing was peripheral blood. The chain links TRBV30 to TRBJ2-7, with D maybe TRBD2 (5 bases). CDR3: CAWSVMRVSYEQYF. CDR3 DNA: TGTGCCTGGAGTGTAATGCGGGTCTCCTACGAGCAGTACTTC.